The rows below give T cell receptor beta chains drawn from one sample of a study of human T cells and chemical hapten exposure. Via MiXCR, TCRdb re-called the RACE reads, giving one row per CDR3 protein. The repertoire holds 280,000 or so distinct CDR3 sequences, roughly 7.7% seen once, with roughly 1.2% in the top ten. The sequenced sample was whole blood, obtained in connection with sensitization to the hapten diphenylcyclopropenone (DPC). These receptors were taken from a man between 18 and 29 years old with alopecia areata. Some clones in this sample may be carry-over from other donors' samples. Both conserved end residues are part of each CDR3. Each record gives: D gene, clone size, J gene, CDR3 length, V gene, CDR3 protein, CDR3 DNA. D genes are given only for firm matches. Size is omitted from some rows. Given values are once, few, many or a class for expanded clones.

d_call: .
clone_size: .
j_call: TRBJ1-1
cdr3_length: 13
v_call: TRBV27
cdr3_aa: CASSPRRFTEAFF
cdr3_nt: TGTGCCAGCAGTCCCCGCAGATTCACTGAAGCTTTCTTT

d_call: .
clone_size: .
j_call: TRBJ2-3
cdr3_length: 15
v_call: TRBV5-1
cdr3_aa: CASSLDPGRGDTQYF
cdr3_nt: TGCGCCAGCAGCTTGGATCCCGGGAGAGGAGATACGCAGTATTTT

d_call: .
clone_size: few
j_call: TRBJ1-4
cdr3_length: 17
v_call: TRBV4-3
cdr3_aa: CASSQRALRRANEKLFF
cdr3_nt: TGCGCCAGCAGCCAGAGGGCTCTGCGGAGGGCTAATGAAAAACTGTTTTTT

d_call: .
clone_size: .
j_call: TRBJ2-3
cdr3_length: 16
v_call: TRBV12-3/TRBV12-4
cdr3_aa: CASSSVLTGATDTQYF
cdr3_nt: TGTGCCAGCAGTTCCGTCCTGACAGGAGCCACAGATACGCAGTATTTT

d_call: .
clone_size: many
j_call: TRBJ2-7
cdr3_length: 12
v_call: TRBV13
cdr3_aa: CASSLQKDEQYF
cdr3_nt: TGTGCCAGCAGCTTACAGAAGGACGAGCAGTACTTC

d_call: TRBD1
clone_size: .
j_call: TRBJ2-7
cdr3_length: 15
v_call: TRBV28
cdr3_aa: CASSETGGRAYEQYF
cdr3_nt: TGTGCCAGCAGTGAAACAGGGGGACGCGCCTACGAGCAGTACTTC

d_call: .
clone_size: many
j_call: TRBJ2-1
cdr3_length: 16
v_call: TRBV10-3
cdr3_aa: CAVTPRLGVTYNEQFF
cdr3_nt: TGTGCCGTCACCCCCAGATTGGGGGTCACATACAATGAGCAGTTCTTC

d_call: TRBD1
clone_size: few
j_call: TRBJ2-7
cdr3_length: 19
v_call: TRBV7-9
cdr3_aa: CASSPGQGPIHSGSLVQYF
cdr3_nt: TGTGCCAGCAGCCCCGGACAGGGACCCATACATAGCGGATCGCTGGTGCAGTACTTC

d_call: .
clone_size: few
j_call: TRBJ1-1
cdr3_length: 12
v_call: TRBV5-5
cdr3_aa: CASSLVGVTAFF
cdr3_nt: TGTGCCAGCAGCTTGGTGGGGGTAACGGCTTTCTTT

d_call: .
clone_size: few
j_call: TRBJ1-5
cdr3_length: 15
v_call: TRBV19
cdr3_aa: CASSWMPVSNQPQHF
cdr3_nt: TGTGCCAGTAGCTGGATGCCAGTTAGCAATCAGCCCCAGCATTTT

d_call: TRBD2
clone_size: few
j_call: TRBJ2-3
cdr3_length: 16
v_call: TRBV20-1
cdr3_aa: CSASGGLGFSTDTQYF
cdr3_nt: TGCAGTGCTAGTGGAGGACTAGGATTTAGCACAGATACGCAGTATTTT

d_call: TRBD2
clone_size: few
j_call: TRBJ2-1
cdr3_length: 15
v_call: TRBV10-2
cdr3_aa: CASSENRGGRNEQFF
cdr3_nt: TGCGCCAGCAGTGAGAATCGGGGGGGCCGTAATGAGCAGTTCTTC

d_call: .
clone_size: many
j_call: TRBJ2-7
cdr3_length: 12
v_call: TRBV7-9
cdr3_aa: CASSLGLSEQYF
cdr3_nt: TGTGCCAGCAGCTTAGGTCTGTCCGAGCAGTACTTC

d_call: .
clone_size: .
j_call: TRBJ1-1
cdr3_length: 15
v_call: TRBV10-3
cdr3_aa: CAISDIGGVGVEAFF
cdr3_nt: TGTGCCATCAGTGATATAGGGGGAGTGGGGGTTGAAGCTTTCTTT

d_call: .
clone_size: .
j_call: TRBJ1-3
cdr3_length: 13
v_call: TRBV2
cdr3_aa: CASSADSGNTIYF
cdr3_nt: TGTGCCAGCAGTGCTGACTCTGGAAACACCATATATTTT

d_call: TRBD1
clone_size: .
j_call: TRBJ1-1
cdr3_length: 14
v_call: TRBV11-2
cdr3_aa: CASSLVGGYTEAFF
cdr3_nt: TGTGCCAGCAGCTTAGTAGGGGGCTATACTGAAGCTTTCTTT

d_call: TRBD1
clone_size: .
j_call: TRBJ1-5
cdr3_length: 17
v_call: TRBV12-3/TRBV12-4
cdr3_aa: CASSLVNTGGIFQPQHF
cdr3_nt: TGTGCCAGCAGTTTAGTTAACACAGGGGGCATTTTTCAGCCCCAGCATTTT

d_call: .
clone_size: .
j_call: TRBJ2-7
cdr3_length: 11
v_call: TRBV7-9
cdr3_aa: CASSTGYEQYF
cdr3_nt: TGTGCCAGCAGCACAGGGTACGAGCAGTACTTC

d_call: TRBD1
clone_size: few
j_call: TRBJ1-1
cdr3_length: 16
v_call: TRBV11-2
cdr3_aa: CASSLERGTGGTEAFF
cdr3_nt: TGTGCCAGCAGCTTAGAAAGGGGTACAGGGGGCACTGAAGCTTTCTTT

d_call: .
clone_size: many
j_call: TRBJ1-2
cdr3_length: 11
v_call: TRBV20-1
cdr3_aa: CSATPQGSYTF
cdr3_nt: TGCAGTGCTACCCCCCAGGGGTCCTACACCTTC

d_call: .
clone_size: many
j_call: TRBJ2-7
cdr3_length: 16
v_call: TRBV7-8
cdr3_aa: CASSLLQSTGIYEQYF
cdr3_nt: TGTGCCAGCAGCCTACTTCAGTCCACAGGGATCTACGAGCAGTACTTC

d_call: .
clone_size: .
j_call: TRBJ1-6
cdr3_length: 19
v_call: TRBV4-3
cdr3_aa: CASSQGLNGGSSYNSPLHF
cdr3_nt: TGCGCCAGCAGCCAAGGATTAAATGGCGGGTCCTCCTATAATTCACCCCTCCACTTT

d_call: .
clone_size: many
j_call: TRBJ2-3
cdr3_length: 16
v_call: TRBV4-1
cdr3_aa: CASSLRSSASTDTQYF
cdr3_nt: TGCGCCAGCAGCCTCAGGTCGTCAGCTAGCACAGATACGCAGTATTTT

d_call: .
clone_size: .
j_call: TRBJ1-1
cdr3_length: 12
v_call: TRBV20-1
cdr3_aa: CSATDVGTEAFF
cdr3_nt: TGCAGTGCTACCGACGTGGGGACTGAAGCTTTCTTT

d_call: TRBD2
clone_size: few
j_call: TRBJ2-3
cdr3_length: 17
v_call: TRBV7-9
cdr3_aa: CASSLAGLRGAGNTQYF
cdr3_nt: TGTGCCAGCAGCTTAGCGGGTTTGCGGGGGGCCGGGAATACGCAGTATTTT

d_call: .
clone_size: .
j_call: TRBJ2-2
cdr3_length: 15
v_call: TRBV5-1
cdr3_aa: CASSSDILNTGELFF
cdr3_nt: TGCGCCAGCAGCTCGGACATCCTGAACACCGGGGAGCTGTTTTTT

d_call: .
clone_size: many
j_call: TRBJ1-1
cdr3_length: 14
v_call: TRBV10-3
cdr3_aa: CAISGTAPNTEAFF
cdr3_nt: TGTGCCATCAGTGGGACAGCTCCGAACACTGAAGCTTTCTTT

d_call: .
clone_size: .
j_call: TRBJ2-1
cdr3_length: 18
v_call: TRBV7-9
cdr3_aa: CASHLRGRGSRSYNEQFF
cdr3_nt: TGTGCCAGTCACCTTAGGGGGCGGGGGAGCCGCTCCTACAATGAGCAGTTCTTC

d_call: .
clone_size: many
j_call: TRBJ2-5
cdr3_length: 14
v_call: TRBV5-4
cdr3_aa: CASSLGLVQETQYF
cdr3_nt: TGTGCCAGCAGCTTGGGGCTAGTACAAGAGACCCAGTACTTC

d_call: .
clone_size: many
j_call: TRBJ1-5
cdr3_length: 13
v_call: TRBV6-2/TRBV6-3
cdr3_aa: CASTWGSNQPQHF
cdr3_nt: TGTGCCAGCACCTGGGGGTCCAATCAGCCCCAGCATTTT

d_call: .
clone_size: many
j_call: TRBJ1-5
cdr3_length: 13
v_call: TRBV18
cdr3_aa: CASSPSGDQPQHF
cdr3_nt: TGTGCCAGCTCACCTTCCGGGGATCAGCCCCAGCATTTT

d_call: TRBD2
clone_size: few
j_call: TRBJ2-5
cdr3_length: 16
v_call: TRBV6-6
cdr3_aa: CASSYSTQGGQETQYF
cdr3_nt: TGTGCCAGCAGTTACTCTACTCAGGGAGGGCAGGAGACCCAGTACTTC

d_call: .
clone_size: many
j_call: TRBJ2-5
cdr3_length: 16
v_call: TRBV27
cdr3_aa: CASSPSPGTHQETQYF
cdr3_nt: TGTGCCAGCAGTCCCTCTCCGGGGACACATCAAGAGACCCAGTACTTC

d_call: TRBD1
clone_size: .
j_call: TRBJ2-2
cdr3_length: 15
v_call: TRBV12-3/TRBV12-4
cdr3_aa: CASSHGQGGTGELFF
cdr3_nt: TGTGCCAGCAGTCACGGACAGGGCGGGACCGGGGAGCTGTTTTTT

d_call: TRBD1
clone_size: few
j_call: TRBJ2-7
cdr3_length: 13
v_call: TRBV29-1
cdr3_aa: CSVTGTGNYEQYF
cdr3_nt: TGCAGCGTGACCGGGACAGGCAACTACGAGCAGTACTTC

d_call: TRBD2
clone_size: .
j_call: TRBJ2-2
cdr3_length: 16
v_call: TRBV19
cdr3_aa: CASSIQSGGNTGELFF
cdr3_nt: TGTGCCAGTAGTATCCAGAGCGGGGGGAACACCGGGGAGCTGTTTTTT

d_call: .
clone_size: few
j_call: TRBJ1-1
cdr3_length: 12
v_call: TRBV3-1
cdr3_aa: CASSRLPPEAFF
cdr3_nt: TGTGCCAGCAGCCGCCTCCCCCCTGAAGCTTTCTTT

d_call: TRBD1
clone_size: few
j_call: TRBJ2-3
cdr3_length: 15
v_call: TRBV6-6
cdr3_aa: CASSYGDRASDTQYF
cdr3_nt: TGTGCCAGCAGTTACGGGGACAGGGCCTCAGATACGCAGTATTTT

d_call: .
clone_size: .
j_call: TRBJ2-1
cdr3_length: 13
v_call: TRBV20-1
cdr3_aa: CSASSGPYNEQFF
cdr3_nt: TGCAGTGCTAGCTCAGGACCCTACAATGAGCAGTTCTTC

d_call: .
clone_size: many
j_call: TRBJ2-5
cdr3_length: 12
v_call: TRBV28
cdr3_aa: CASTSDWLAQYF
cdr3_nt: TGTGCCAGCACCTCCGATTGGTTGGCCCAGTACTTC

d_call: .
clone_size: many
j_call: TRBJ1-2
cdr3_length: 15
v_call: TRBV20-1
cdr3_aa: CSASPPQGRRNGYTF
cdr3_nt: TGCAGTGCTAGCCCCCCCCAGGGGCGAAGGAATGGCTACACCTTC

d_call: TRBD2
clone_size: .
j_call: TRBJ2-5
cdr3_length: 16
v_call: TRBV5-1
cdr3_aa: CASSLNGAGFRETQYF
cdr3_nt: TGCGCCAGCAGCTTGAACGGAGCGGGGTTCAGGGAGACCCAGTACTTC

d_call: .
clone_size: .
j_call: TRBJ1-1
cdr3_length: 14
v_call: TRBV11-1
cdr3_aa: CASSLASGKDQAFF
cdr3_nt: TGTGCCAGCAGCTTAGCTTCAGGGAAGGATCAAGCTTTCTTT

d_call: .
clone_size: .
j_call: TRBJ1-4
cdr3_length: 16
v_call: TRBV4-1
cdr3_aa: CASSQDRATGNEKLFF
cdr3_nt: TGCGCCAGCAGCCAAGATCGGGCTACCGGTAATGAAAAACTGTTTTTT

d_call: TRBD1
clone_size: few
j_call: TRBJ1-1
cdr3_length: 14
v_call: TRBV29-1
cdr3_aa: CSVAYRGRGTEAFF
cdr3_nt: TGCAGCGTTGCCTACAGGGGGCGCGGCACTGAAGCTTTCTTT

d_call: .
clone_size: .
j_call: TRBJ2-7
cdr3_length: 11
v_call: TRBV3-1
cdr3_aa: CASSNVYEQYF
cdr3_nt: TGTGCCAGCAGCAACGTCTACGAGCAGTACTTC

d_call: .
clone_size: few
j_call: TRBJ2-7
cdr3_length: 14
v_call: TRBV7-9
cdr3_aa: CASSPTASSYEQYF
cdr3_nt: TGTGCCAGCAGCCCGACAGCGAGCTCCTACGAGCAGTACTTC

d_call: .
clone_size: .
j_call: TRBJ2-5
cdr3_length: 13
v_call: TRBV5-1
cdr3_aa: CASSPGPEETQYF
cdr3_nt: TGCGCCAGCAGCCCCGGACCAGAAGAGACCCAGTACTTC

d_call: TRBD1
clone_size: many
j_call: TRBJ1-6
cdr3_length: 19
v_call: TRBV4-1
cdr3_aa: CASSQERPTGGSYNSPLHF
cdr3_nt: TGCGCCAGCAGCCAAGAAAGGCCGACAGGGGGTTCCTATAATTCACCCCTCCACTTT

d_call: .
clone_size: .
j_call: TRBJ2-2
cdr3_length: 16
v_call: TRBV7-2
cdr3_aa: CASSRRTSSNTGELFF
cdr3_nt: TGTGCCAGCAGCCGCCGAACTAGTTCCAACACCGGGGAGCTGTTTTTT